These 15 T cell receptor beta chains were all obtained from the same sample, sequenced in a study of control samples from healthy donors and cancer patients. The protocol was immunoSEQ multiplex PCR, while the TCRdb copy is restricted to in-frame clones and leaves out a portion. The sample consists of about 130,000 clones, about nine tenths of them appearing once. The sample consisted of blood. These receptor sequences come from a man younger than 35 in good health.

The chain uses TRBV20-1 and TRBJ2-5, with D unresolved. The CDR3 contains 12 residues. Germline V gives CDR1 DFQATT, CDR2 SNEGSKA (reference sequence). Trimming removed 3 bases at V and 5 bases at J, with 10 bases between. The CDR3 protein is CSASFLEETQYF. Here the CDR3 DNA reads TGCAGTGCTAGTTTTCTTGAGGAGACCCAGTACTTC.

The rearrangement uses TRBV5-1 and TRBJ1-6; TRBD1 matches at 7 bases. The CDR3 totals 15 residues. Trimming cost V 3 bases and J 5 bases; bases outside gene matches: 5. CDR1 SGHRS and CDR2 YFSETQ come from the germline V gene. The DNA of the CDR3 is TGCGCCAGCAGCTCTCGACAGGGTAATAATTCACCCCTCCACTTT. The encoded protein is CASSSRQGNNSPLHF.

The CDR3 DNA follows: TGTGCCACCAGTGACCCCAGACAGGGCACAGATACGCAGTATTTT. Protein: CATSDPRQGTDTQYF. V and J are TRBV24-1 and TRBJ2-3; a weak D match, TRBD1 (6 bases). Germline CDR1 and CDR2: KGHDR and SFDVKD. Between the trimmed V and J ends, which lost 4 bases and 1 base, there was a span of 11 bases. The CDR3 covers 15 residues.

J is TRBJ1-1 and V is TRBV7-9, with D perhaps matching TRBD1 (6 bases). In germline, CDR1 is SEHNR, CDR2 FQNEAQ (reference sequence). There are 13 residues in the CDR3. V lost 1 base, J lost 6 bases, and 9 bases lay in between. The CDR3 is CASSLEGGPEAFF. CDR3 coding DNA: TGTGCCAGCAGCTTAGAGGGGGGTCCTGAAGCTTTCTTT.

This clone was picked up a small number of times. V is TRBV11-2 and J is TRBJ1-1; TRBD1 is a possible D gene (5 bases). With 5 bases removed from V and 4 bases from J, the gap between germline ends came to 17 bases. Looked up from germline, CDR1 is SGHAT and CDR2 is FQNNGV. The CDR3 runs 15 residues. The CDR3 here is CASSPPRQGGTEAFF. In DNA form, the CDR3 reads TGTGCCAGCAGCCCACCACGGCAGGGTGGCACTGAAGCTTTCTTT.

The rearrangement uses TRBV19 and TRBJ2-2; D not resolved. Germline lookup yields CDR1 LNHDA and CDR2 SQIVND (reference sequence). Trimming left V 1 base short and J 5 bases short, with 2 bases between. This CDR3 has 12 amino acids. Here the CDR3 DNA reads TGTGCCAGTAGTATAGTAACCGGGGAGCTGTTTTTT. As protein: CASSIVTGELFF.

Here the CDR3 reads CASSLRSAGGYTF. CDR3 in DNA: TGTGCCAGCAGCCTTAGGTCCGCTGGTGGCTACACCTTC. The V gene is TRBV3-1 (or the pseudogene TRBV3-2), the J gene TRBJ1-2, with D uncertain. In germline, CDR1 is LGHDT, CDR2 YNNKEL (reference sequence). Trimming took off 4 bases at V and 7 bases at J, with 13 bases between the two ends. The CDR3 is made up of 13 amino acids.

This clone was seen ten or more times. The chain joins TRBV6-5 to TRBJ1-5; no reliable D call. Germline CDR1 is MNHEY and CDR2 is SVGAGI. This CDR3 region has 12 residues. V shed 8 bases and J shed 2 bases, with 7 bases lying between them. The CDR3 protein is CASGEGNQPQHF. The DNA for the CDR3 is TGTGCCAGCGGGGAGGGCAATCAGCCCCAGCATTTT.

This sequence joins TRBV6-5 and TRBJ1-1, with no clear D. This CDR3 has 13 residues. The germline V gene has CDR1 MNHEY and CDR2 SVGAGI. V shed 4 bases and J shed 0 bases, with 6 bases lying between them. This CDR3 is CASSSQVNTEAFF. In DNA, the CDR3 is TGTGCCAGCAGTTCGCAGGTGAACACTGAAGCTTTCTTT.

The rearrangement links TRBV2 to TRBJ1-2; 8 bases line up with TRBD1. CDR3 size: 16 residues. Trimming removed 5 bases from V and 2 bases from J; junction bases left unmatched: 10. Per the germline V gene, CDR1 is SNHLY and CDR2 is FYNNEI. CDR3 sequence reads: CASSSLRQGRNYGYTF. CDR3 DNA sequence: TGTGCCAGCAGTTCCTTAAGACAGGGGCGAAACTATGGCTACACCTTC.

The chain recombines TRBV6-5 with TRBJ1-1; 8 positions agree with TRBD1. CDR1 and CDR2 (germline): MNHEY, SVGAGI. The CDR3 spans 13 residues. V was clipped by 7 bases and J by 7 bases; unmatched bases: 8. CDR3 region: CASIGFDRGEAFF. CDR3 nucleotides: TGTGCCAGCATTGGATTCGACAGGGGTGAAGCTTTCTTT.

The chain has TRBV14 and TRBJ2-7, with no clear D. The CDR3 has 12 amino acids. V was trimmed by 1 base and J by 2 bases, leaving 3 bases between them. Germline values: CDR1 SGHDN, CDR2 FVKESK. The CDR3 coding sequence is TGTGCCAGCAGCCAAGGGGCCTACGAGCAGTACTTC. This encodes CASSQGAYEQYF.

The chain is built from TRBV19 and TRBJ1-1, with D possibly matching TRBD1 (5 bases). Germline CDR1 LNHDA, CDR2 SQIVND (reference sequence). The V end lost 6 bases, the J end lost 5 bases, and 16 bases lay between the germline ends. The CDR3 totals 14 residues. CDR3 amino acids: CASSRSTVNTEAFF. CDR3 nucleotides: TGTGCCAGTAGCCGCTCGACAGTTAATACTGAAGCTTTCTTT.

This chain joins TRBV7-9 and TRBJ1-4; 8 bases agree with TRBD1. V gave up 8 bases and J gave up 0 bases; unmatched junction bases: 5. Germline V gene data show CDR1 as SEHNR and CDR2 as FQNEAQ (reference sequence). This CDR3 has 15 residues. The CDR3 here is CASGQGRATNEKLFF. CDR3 DNA sequence: TGTGCCAGCGGACAGGGAAGGGCAACTAATGAAAAACTGTTTTTT.

V usage is TRBV6-1 and J usage is TRBJ1-1; weak D call: TRBD1 (5 bases). The V gene's germline CDR1 is MNHNS and CDR2 SASEGT. Trimming removed 4 bases at V and 6 bases at J, with 9 bases between. CDR3 length: 12 residues. The CDR3, as DNA: TGTGCCAGCAGTGTAGGAGGGGCTGAAGCTTTCTTT. This gives the protein CASSVGGAEAFF.